This TCR beta chain was sequenced during a study of blood T cell repertoires in COVID-19 (dated by TCRdb to about 2020). Regarding the study in general: Collaborator samples came from the United States, Italy and Spain and covered acute and convalescent phases of COVID-19. The prospective study material was composed of cDNA or gDNA derived from T cells, B-cell-depleted T cells, or PBMCs. Subjects who had been exposed to COVID-19, were actively infected with it, or had recovered from it provided the deeply sampled blood TCRbeta repertoires that made up the dataset. The repertoires were released in a freely available public database intended as a resource for research on the immune response to SARS-CoV-2. Samples came from the ongoing ImmuneRACE study (first 160 participants) plus 1,254 subjects from 6 global collaborators. Sample metadata almost always included a de-identified subject ID, COVID-19 status, age in years and sex. HLA class I and class II types, where available, came from metadata supplied by the sample provider rather than from assay-based typing. Summary of the overall study and its limitations: The amount of clinical and demographic metadata varied by source and participant and was provided uncurated.

TCRbeta CDR3 regions were amplified from genomic DNA by means of the immunoSEQ Assay, a bias-controlled multiplex PCR. As for the authors' bioinformatics: Nucleated cell counts per sample were estimated from amplification of reference gene primers within the assay. Sequence reads were collapsed and filtered to measure the absolute abundance of every unique TCRbeta CDR3 rearrangement. For each sample, productive Simpson clonality was calculated by taking the square root of Simpson's diversity index across productive rearrangements. The clones in this table, taken by TCRdb from immuneACCESS, are in-frame only. Not every clone is retained; where verified, under half of the shortfall comes from an unresolved V gene, and the cause of the rest is unknown. Clone size and V and J calls were adopted from that table, with D and trimming inferred from the DNA. This sample lists 260,000 or so clones; approximately 80% were detected once. The top ten hold approximately 7.5% of the sample.

In Seattle, one collaborating source enrolled patients while the infection was active and tracked those patients longitudinally over the course of disease. Whole blood was collected in K2EDTA tubes by collaborating institutions according to the institutions' own protocols. Collaborator samples were shipped for TCRbeta analysis as frozen whole blood, isolated PBMCs, or DNA extracted from either sample type. A note on this clone: The target of this receptor is not known. The record has no base qualities; no much larger clone is one base away.

Inclusive of the bounding cysteine and phenylalanine, the CDR3 is 15 residues long. The DNA shown is the 45-base CDR3, in frame from base 1. Sequences MNHEY (CDR1) and SVGEGT (CDR2) are obtained from the germline V gene. After removal of 5 bases from V and 1 base from J, the junction retains 4 bases not matched to a gene. This clonotype was obtained from a woman older than 75 with COVID-19, enrolled during active disease. Specimen: peripheral blood. The rearrangement joined TRBV6-2 or TRBV6-3 to TRBJ2-2; 7 nucleotides in the junction match TRBD2. The DNA sequence is TGTGCCAGCAGTGCCGGGACTAAGAACACCGGGGAGCTGTTTTTT. Translated, it gives CASSAGTKNTGELFF.